Here is one T cell receptor (beta chain) with its context. This sample stems from a study of T cell repertoires in aging, cancer and after chemotherapy. The template was genomic DNA from peripheral blood, not RNA. A mixed TRB-A/B primer pool amplified rearranged TRB by multiplex touch-down PCR. TCRdb itself ran the multiplex PCR reads through MiXCR, one entry per CDR3 protein. Among over 8,500 distinct CDR3 sequences, roughly a quarter were seen once, and the ten largest hold roughly 2.6%. The germline V gene encodes CDR1 DFQATT and CDR2 SNEGSKA (reference sequence). The trim removed 0 bases at V and 5 bases at J, leaving 12 bases unmatched. This CDR3 has 17 residues.

The specimen sequenced was blood. The gene calls are TRBV20-1 and TRBJ2-5; TRBD2 aligns across 10 bases. The receptor's source is a human donor in good health. CDR3 DNA sequence: TGCAGTGCTAGAGATCTGTTCCTAGCGGGAGAGGGGGAGACCCAGTACTTC. Its translation is CSARDLFLAGEGETQYF.